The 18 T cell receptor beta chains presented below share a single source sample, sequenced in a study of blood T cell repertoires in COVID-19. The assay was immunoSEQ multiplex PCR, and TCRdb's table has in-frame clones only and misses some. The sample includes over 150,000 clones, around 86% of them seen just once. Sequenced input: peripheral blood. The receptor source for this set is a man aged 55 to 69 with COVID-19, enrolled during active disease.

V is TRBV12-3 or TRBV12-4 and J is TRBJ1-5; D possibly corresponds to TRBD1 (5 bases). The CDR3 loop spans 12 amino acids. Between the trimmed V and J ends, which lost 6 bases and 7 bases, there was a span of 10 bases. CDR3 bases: TGTGCCAGCAGGGGGAGGGACCAGCCCCAGCATTTT. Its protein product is CASRGRDQPQHF.

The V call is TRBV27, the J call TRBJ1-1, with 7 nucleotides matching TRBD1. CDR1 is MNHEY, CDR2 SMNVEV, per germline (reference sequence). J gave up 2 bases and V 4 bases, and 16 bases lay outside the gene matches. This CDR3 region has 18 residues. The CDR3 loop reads CASSSIWNRQGENTEAFF. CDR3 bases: TGTGCCAGCAGTTCAATATGGAACCGACAGGGCGAAAACACTGAAGCTTTCTTT.

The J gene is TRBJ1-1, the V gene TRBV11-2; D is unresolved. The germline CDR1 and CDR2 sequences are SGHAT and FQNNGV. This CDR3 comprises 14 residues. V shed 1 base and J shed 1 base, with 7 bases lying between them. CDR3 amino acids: CASSLGARNTEAFF. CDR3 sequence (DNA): TGTGCCAGCAGCTTAGGGGCGCGGAACACTGAAGCTTTCTTT.

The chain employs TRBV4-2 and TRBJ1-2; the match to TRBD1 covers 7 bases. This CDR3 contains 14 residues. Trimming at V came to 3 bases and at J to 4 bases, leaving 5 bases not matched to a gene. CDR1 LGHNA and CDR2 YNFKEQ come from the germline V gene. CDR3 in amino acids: CASSQETGAYGYTF. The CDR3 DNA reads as TGTGCCAGCAGCCAGGAAACAGGGGCCTATGGCTACACCTTC.

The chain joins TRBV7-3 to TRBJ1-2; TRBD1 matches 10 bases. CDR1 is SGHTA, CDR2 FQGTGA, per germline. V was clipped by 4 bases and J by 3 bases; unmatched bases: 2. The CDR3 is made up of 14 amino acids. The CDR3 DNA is TGTGCCAGCAGCTCGACAGGGGGCGACTATGGCTACACCTTC. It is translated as CASSSTGGDYGYTF. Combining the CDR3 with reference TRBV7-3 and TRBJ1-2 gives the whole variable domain GAGVSQTPSNKVTEKGKYVELRCDPISGHTALYWYRQSLGQGPEFLIYFQGTGAADDSGLPNDRFFAVRPEGSVSTLKIQRTERGDSAVYLCASSSTGGDYGYTFGSGTRLTVV.

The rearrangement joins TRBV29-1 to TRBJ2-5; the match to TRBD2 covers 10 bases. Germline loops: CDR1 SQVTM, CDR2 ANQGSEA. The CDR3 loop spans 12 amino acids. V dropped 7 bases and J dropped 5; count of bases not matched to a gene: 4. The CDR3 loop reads CSGTSGAETQYF. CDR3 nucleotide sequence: TGCAGCGGTACTAGCGGGGCGGAGACCCAGTACTTC.

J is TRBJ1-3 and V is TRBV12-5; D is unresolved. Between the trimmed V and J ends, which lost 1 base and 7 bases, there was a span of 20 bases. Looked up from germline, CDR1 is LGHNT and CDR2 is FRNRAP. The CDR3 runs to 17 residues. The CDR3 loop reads CASGLASGRGSGNTIYF. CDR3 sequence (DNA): TGTGCTAGTGGTTTGGCCTCGGGCCGGGGAAGTGGGAACACCATATATTTT.

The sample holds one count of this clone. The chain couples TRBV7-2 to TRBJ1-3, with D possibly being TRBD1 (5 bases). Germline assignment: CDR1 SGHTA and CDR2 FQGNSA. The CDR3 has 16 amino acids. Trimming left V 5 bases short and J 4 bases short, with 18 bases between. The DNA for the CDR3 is TGTGCCAGCAGCCCAATAGCGGCGGGGCCCGGAAACACCATATATTTT. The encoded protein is CASSPIAAGPGNTIYF.

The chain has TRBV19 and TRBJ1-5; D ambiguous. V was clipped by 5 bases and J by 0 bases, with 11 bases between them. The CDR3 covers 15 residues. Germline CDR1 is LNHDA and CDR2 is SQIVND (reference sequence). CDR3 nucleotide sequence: TGTGCCAGTAGTGCCGACACTTATAGCAATCAGCCCCAGCATTTT. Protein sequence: CASSADTYSNQPQHF.

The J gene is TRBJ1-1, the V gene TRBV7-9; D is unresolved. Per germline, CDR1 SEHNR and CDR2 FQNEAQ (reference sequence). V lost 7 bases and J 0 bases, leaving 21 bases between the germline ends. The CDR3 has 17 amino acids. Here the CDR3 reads CASNPPDGSGLNTEAFF. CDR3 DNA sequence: TGTGCCAGCAACCCCCCGGACGGCAGCGGGCTGAACACTGAAGCTTTCTTT.

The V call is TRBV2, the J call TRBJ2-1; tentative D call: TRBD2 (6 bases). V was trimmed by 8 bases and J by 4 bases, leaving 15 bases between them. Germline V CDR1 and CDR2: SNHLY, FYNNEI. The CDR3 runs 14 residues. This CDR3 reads CASLMVADYNEQFF. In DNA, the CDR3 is TGTGCCAGCTTGATGGTAGCGGATTACAATGAGCAGTTCTTC.

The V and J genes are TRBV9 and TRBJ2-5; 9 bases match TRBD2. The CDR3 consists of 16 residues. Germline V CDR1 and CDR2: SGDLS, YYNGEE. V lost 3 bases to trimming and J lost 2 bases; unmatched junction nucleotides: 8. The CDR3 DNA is TGTGCCAGCAGCGCCAGGGCGGGGGGGCCGCAAGAGACCCAGTACTTC. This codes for CASSARAGGPQETQYF.

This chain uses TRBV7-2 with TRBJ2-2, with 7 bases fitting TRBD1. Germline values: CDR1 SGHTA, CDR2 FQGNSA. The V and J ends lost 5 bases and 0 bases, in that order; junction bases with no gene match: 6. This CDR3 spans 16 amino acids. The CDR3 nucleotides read TGTGCCAGCAGCATTACCGGGACAGCGAACACCGGGGAGCTGTTTTTT. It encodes CASSITGTANTGELFF.

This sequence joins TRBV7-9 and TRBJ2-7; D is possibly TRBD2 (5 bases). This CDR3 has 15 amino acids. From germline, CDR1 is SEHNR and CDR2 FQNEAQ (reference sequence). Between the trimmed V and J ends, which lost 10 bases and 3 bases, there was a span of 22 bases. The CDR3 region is CANFPSGIYFYEQYF. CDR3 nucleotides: TGTGCCAACTTCCCATCGGGAATCTATTTCTACGAGCAGTACTTC.

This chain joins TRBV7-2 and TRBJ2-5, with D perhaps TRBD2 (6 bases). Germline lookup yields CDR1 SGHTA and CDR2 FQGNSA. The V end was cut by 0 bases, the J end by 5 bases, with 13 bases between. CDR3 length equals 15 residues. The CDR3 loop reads CASSLARGGWETQYF. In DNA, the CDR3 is TGTGCCAGCAGCTTAGCACGGGGAGGTTGGGAGACCCAGTACTTC.

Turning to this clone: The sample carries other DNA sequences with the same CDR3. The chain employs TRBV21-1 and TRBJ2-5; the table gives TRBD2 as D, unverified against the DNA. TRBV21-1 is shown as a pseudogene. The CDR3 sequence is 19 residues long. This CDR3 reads CASSKRLLTSGRCGETQYF. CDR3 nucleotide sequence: TGTGCCAGCAGCAAACGTCTTCTGACTAGCGGGAGATGCGGGGAGACCCAGTACTTC.

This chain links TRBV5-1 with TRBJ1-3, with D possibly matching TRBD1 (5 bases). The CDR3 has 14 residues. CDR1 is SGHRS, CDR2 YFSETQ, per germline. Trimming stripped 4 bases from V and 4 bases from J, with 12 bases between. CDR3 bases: TGCGCCAGCAGCACGCAGGGCTTCGGAAACACCATATATTTT. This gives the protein CASSTQGFGNTIYF.

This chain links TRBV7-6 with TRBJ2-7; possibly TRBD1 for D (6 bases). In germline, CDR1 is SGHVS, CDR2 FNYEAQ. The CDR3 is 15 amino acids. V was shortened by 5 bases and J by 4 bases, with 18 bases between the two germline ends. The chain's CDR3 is CASSLKPGHLYEQYF. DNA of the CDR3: TGTGCCAGCAGCCTTAAACCGGGACATCTATACGAGCAGTACTTC.